The 4 T cell receptor beta chains presented below share a single source sample, sequenced in a study of blood T cell repertoires in COVID-19. Sequencing was performed with immunoSEQ multiplex PCR; in TCRdb, only in-frame clones are kept and a portion is missing. The data hold 150,000 to 200,000 clones, with approximately 91% observed a single time. Source material: peripheral blood. The receptors were sampled from an older man with active or convalescent COVID-19.

The sample holds one count of this clone. The CDR3 nucleotides are TGTGCCAGCACCGCCGGGGGGTACAAAGCTTTCTTT. Amino acids: CASTAGGYKAFF. The J gene is TRBJ1-1, the V gene TRBV28; the D gene is possibly TRBD1 (5 bases). V was shortened by 7 bases and J by 9 bases, with 15 bases between the two germline ends. The CDR3 is made up of 12 amino acids. Germline V gene sequence: CDR1 MDHEN, CDR2 SYDVKM.

A word on this clone: This CDR3 is also generated by other DNA sequences in the sample. The chain uses TRBV7-2 and TRBJ1-2; 7 positions match TRBD1. Germline CDR1 reads SGHTA; CDR2 reads FQGNSA. This CDR3 contains 12 residues. V shed 4 bases and J 5 bases; nucleotides not matched to a gene: 1. CDR3 sequence (DNA): TGTGCCAGCAGCTCGACAGGGTATGGCTACACCTTC. It is translated as CASSSTGYGYTF.

The chain combines TRBV7-6 with TRBJ2-3, with 10 bases lining up with TRBD2. V trimming: 1 base; J trimming: 0 bases; junction bases outside the gene matches: 1. This CDR3 has 16 residues. Germline V lookup: CDR1 SGHVS, CDR2 FNYEAQ. This CDR3 reads CASSLGTSGSTDTQYF. The DNA for the CDR3 is TGTGCCAGCAGCTTAGGGACTAGCGGAAGCACAGATACGCAGTATTTT.

The CDR3 sequence is CASSAGTGELFF. The CDR3 coding sequence is TGTGCCAGCAGCGCCGGGACCGGGGAGCTGTTTTTT. The chain links TRBV9 to TRBJ2-2; D is ambiguous. Germline CDR1 reads SGDLS; CDR2 reads YYNGEE. The CDR3 runs 12 residues. The V and J ends lost 3 bases and 5 bases respectively, with 5 bases between them.